This T cell receptor beta chain emerged from a study of beta chain features in type 1 diabetes. The whole isolated RNA underwent reverse transcription, so sequencing captured expressed TCRB transcripts. An average around 3.5 million reads came from naive, central memory and regulatory T cell samples. The table came from immunoSEQ multiplex PCR; TCRdb's copy has only in-frame clones and leaves some out. The sample shows about 240,000 clones, about 15% of them seen only once. Sorted populations all exceeded 98% purity. The CDR3 sequence is 11 residues long. The V gene lost 6 bases and the J gene lost 6 bases, with 7 bases spanning the gap. CDR1 is LNHDA, CDR2 SQIVND, per germline (reference sequence). Study results and caveats: The study found moderately but significantly shorter TCRB CDR3s in all four CD4+ subsets of Type 1 diabetes patients. Naive, central memory and regulatory TCRB repertoires appeared more similar among patients than healthy donors.

In regard to this clone: No antigen is known for it.

The chain carries TRBV19 and TRBJ2-3, with D perhaps TRBD1 (5 bases). The sequenced sample consisted of naive CD4+ T cells from blood. The origin of this receptor is a man aged 25 to 40 with type 1 diabetes. The CDR3 is CASRRQDTQYF. The CDR3 DNA reads TGTGCCAGTAGAAGACAGGATACGCAGTATTTT. The full variable domain, in which reference TRBV19 and TRBJ2-3 provide the parts outside the CDR3, is DGGITQSPKYLFRKEGQNVTLSCEQNLNHDAMYWYRQDPGQGLRLIYYSQIVNDFQKGDIAEGYSVSREKKESFPLTVTSAQKNPTAFYLCASRRQDTQYFGPGTRLTVL.